What follows is one T cell receptor beta chain and its context. Antigen: not known. The data originate from a study of OX40 agonist ivuxolimab in advanced cancers. Across the study: Patients with hepatocellular carcinoma, melanoma, renal cell or head and neck cancer made up the dose-escalation patients. Findings and caveats of the study: The study observed clonal expansion of CD4+ and CD8+ blood T cells by week 6 at 0.1 to 3.0 mg/kg.

The assay was immunoSEQ multiplex PCR, and TCRdb's table has in-frame clones only and misses some. The sample lists about 90,000 clones; nearly 90% were seen once. The CDR3 totals 13 residues. V was pared by 9 bases and J by 7 bases, with 10 bases of the junction left unmatched. CDR1 is LNHDA, CDR2 SQIVND, per germline (reference sequence). The origin of this receptor is an adult with an advanced solid tumor such as melanoma, head and neck, liver or kidney cancer. The J gene is TRBJ1-2, the V gene TRBV19; TRBD1 matches at 8 bases. Sequenced here: CD4+ or CD8+ T cells sorted from blood, sampled in a trial of the OX40 agonist ivuxolimab. CDR3 residues: CASGQGGVAGYTF. CDR3 bases: TGTGCCAGCGGACAGGGAGGGGTGGCTGGCTACACCTTC.